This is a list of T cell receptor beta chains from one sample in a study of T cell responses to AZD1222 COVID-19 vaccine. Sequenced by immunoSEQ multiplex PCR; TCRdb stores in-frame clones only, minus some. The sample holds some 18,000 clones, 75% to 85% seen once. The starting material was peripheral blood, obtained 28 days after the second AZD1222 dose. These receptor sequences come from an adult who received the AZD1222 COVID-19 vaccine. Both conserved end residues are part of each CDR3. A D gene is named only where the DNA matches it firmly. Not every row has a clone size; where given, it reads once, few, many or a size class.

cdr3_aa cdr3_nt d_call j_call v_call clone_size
CASSRQETQYF TGCGCCAGCAGCCGACAAGAGACCCAGTACTTC - TRBJ2-5 TRBV5-1 once
CASSLTRLIGELFF TGTGCCAGCAGCCTCACTCGCCTAATCGGGGAGCTGTTTTTT - TRBJ2-2 TRBV11-3 -
CASERPGDRGYF TGTGCCAGCGAACGACCCGGGGACAGGGGGTACTTC TRBD1 TRBJ2-7 TRBV27 -
CARSLGTGNQPQHF TGTGCCAGAAGCCTTGGGACAGGTAATCAGCCCCAGCATTTT TRBD1 TRBJ1-5 TRBV5-3 -
CASPSKGSTGELFF TGTGCCAGCCCGAGTAAGGGTAGCACCGGGGAGCTGTTTTTT - TRBJ2-2 TRBV7-2 -
CASSQQGSGNTIYF TGTGCCAGCTCGCAACAGGGGTCTGGAAACACCATATATTTT TRBD1 TRBJ1-3 TRBV18 -
CASSGGSSYNEQFF TGCGCCAGCAGCGGCGGCAGCTCCTACAATGAGCAGTTCTTC - TRBJ2-1 TRBV5-1 -
CASRRTATNYGYTF TGTGCCAGCAGACGGACAGCTACTAACTATGGCTACACCTTC - TRBJ1-2 TRBV6-5 -
CASSLDSGRREQFF TGTGCCAGCAGCCTGGACTCGGGGCGGCGTGAGCAGTTCTTC - TRBJ2-1 TRBV7-3 -
CAWSVKGSRGQGNSPLHF TGTGCCTGGAGTGTAAAAGGAAGTAGAGGACAGGGAAACTCACCCCTCCACTTT TRBD1 TRBJ1-6 TRBV30 -
CASSMVGFSYGYTF TGTGCCAGTAGTATGGTGGGTTTCAGCTATGGCTACACCTTC - TRBJ1-2 TRBV19 -
CASSPPTLRSSEQFF TGTGCCAGCTCACCACCGACCCTACGGAGTAGTGAGCAGTTCTTC - TRBJ2-1 TRBV18 -
CASSRGSQETQYF TGTGCCAGCAGCCGGGGTAGCCAAGAGACCCAGTACTTC - TRBJ2-5 TRBV11-2 -
CASSQGLAGDAYEQYF TGCGCCAGCAGCCAGGGACTAGCGGGAGATGCCTACGAGCAGTACTTC TRBD2 TRBJ2-7 TRBV4-3 -
CASSLQTYEQYF TGCGCCAGCAGCTTGCAAACCTACGAGCAGTACTTC - TRBJ2-7 TRBV5-1 -
CAISEVVGGNQPQHF TGTGCCATCAGTGAGGTCGTGGGAGGCAATCAGCCCCAGCATTTT - TRBJ1-5 TRBV10-3 -
CASSLGGGAFF TGTGCCAGCAGTTTAGGTGGGGGGGCTTTCTTT - TRBJ1-1 TRBV12-3/TRBV12-4 -
CASSLIGGLADYNEQFF TGTGCCAGCAGCTTAATTGGGGGACTAGCGGACTACAATGAGCAGTTCTTC TRBD2 TRBJ2-1 TRBV7-3 -
CASSPGRGSVNTGELFF TGTGCCAGCTCACCCGGACGTGGGAGCGTTAACACCGGGGAGCTGTTTTTT - TRBJ2-2 TRBV18 few
CASSVEGAHYEQYF TGTGCCAGCAGCGTAGAGGGGGCGCATTACGAGCAGTACTTC TRBD1 TRBJ2-7 TRBV9 few
CAWTGQDSYEQYF TGTGCCTGGACGGGGCAGGACTCCTACGAGCAGTACTTC - TRBJ2-7 TRBV30 -
CASSNVNSGNTIYF TGTGCCAGCAGTAATGTGAACTCTGGAAACACCATATATTTT - TRBJ1-3 TRBV5-4 -